Below are 14 T cell receptor beta chains sequenced from a single sample in a study of T cell responses to AZD1222 COVID-19 vaccine. Assay: immunoSEQ multiplex PCR; the TCRdb copy retains only in-frame clones and omits some. The top ten clones hold just under 3% of a sample with about 140,000 clones, about 90% of them seen once. The sample was peripheral blood, taken on day 0 of AZD1222 vaccination. The receptors derive from an adult in good health.

This clone was detected once. The chain joins TRBV7-2 to TRBJ1-1; tentative D call: TRBD1 (5 bases). The CDR3 runs 16 residues. Germline V gene sequence: CDR1 SGHTA, CDR2 FQGNSA. V gave up 4 bases and J gave up 1 base, with 16 bases separating them. CDR3 DNA: TGTGCCAGCAGCTCCCAGGCCAGGGCGAGGAACACTGAAGCTTTCTTT. The encoded protein is CASSSQARARNTEAFF.

The chain carries TRBV27 and TRBJ1-5; a weak D match, TRBD1 (5 bases). V was clipped by 6 bases and J by 4 bases, with 22 bases between them. The CDR3 sequence is 17 residues long. Germline V gives CDR1 MNHEY, CDR2 SMNVEV (reference sequence). This chain's CDR3 is CASRSSDLRRGNQPQHF. For the CDR3, the DNA is TGTGCCAGCAGATCTTCGGACTTGAGGCGGGGGAATCAGCCCCAGCATTTT.

The chain is built from TRBV7-2 and TRBJ2-3; 12 bases are a match to TRBD2. V trimming: 3 bases; J trimming: 7 bases; junction bases outside the gene matches: 8. CDR3 length equals 16 residues. In germline, CDR1 is SGHTA, CDR2 FQGNSA. CDR3 loop: CASSFQLAGGSNTQYF. The CDR3 nucleotides read TGTGCCAGCAGCTTTCAACTAGCGGGGGGTTCAAATACGCAGTATTTT.

The genes are TRBV7-3 and TRBJ2-1; 10 nucleotides align to TRBD2. J was trimmed by 13 bases and V by 0 bases; bases with no gene match: 6. The CDR3 is 14 residues long. Per the germline V gene, CDR1 is SGHTA and CDR2 is FQGTGA. CDR3 amino acids: CASSLTSTSGTQFF. In DNA form, the CDR3 reads TGTGCCAGCAGCTTAACGTCCACTAGCGGGACCCAGTTCTTC.

The V and J genes are TRBV4-2 and TRBJ2-7; D might be TRBD2 (6 bases). Germline CDR1 and CDR2: LGHNA and YNFKEQ. The CDR3 is made up of 16 amino acids. Between the trimmed V and J ends, which lost 3 bases and 1 base, there was a span of 16 bases. This CDR3 reads CASSQVHGGESYEQYF. Here the CDR3 DNA reads TGTGCCAGCAGCCAGGTCCACGGGGGAGAGTCCTACGAGCAGTACTTC.

This chain connects TRBV6-2 or TRBV6-3 to TRBJ1-2; D gene uncertain. V was shortened by 2 bases and J by 8 bases, with 12 bases between the two germline ends. Germline CDR1 is MNHEY and CDR2 is SVGEGT. The CDR3 loop spans 13 amino acids. The CDR3 nucleotides are TGTGCCAGCAGTTACCCTAACAGCGACGGCTACACCTTC. Encoded protein: CASSYPNSDGYTF.

J is TRBJ2-7 and V is TRBV7-8, with 8 bases that match TRBD1. Germline CDR1 and CDR2: SGHVS and FQNEAQ. After removal of 5 bases from V and 2 bases from J, the junction contained 8 bases not matched to a gene. The CDR3 spans 15 residues. CDR3 in DNA: TGTGCCAGCAGCCTATACGACAGGGGAACCTACGAGCAGTACTTC. Residues: CASSLYDRGTYEQYF.

The chain combines TRBV7-8 with TRBJ2-3; TRBD1 is a possible D gene (5 bases). Germline values: CDR1 SGHVS, CDR2 FQNEAQ. V lost 5 bases to trimming and J lost 0 bases, with 18 bases between them. There are 17 residues in the CDR3. CDR3 sequence: CASSQSTTAASTDTQYF. The CDR3 nucleotides read TGTGCCAGCAGCCAATCAACGACAGCTGCTAGCACAGATACGCAGTATTTT.

The rearrangement joins TRBV5-1 to TRBJ2-7; D uncertain. The CDR3 extends over 13 amino acids. The V end was cut by 1 base, the J end by 4 bases, with 9 bases between. Germline-derived CDR1 and CDR2 are SGHRS and YFSETQ. In nucleotides, the CDR3 is TGCGCCAGCAGCTTGAATACCGGGTACGAGCAGTACTTC. Its protein product is CASSLNTGYEQYF.

The V call is TRBV2, the J call TRBJ2-1, with TRBD1 as a possible D gene (6 bases). V lost 6 bases and J 8 bases, leaving 8 bases between the germline ends. The CDR3 covers 11 residues. Looked up from germline, CDR1 is SNHLY and CDR2 is FYNNEI. CDR3 loop: CASSWGHEQFF. Written as DNA, the CDR3 is TGTGCCAGCAGCTGGGGGCATGAGCAGTTCTTC.

This clone was counted once. The chain has TRBV5-1 and TRBJ2-3, with D possibly matching TRBD2 (5 bases). This CDR3 is built from 18 residues. Trimming cost V 4 bases and J 10 bases, with 31 bases left between them. CDR1 SGHRS and CDR2 YFSETQ come from the germline V gene. CDR3 protein: CASSQGLSASIKGEAQYF. The CDR3 DNA follows: TGCGCCAGCAGCCAAGGACTCTCGGCGTCAATTAAGGGTGAGGCGCAGTATTTT.

The chain combines TRBV5-1 with TRBJ2-5; TRBD2 aligns across 8 bases. The CDR3 runs 16 residues. Germline lookup yields CDR1 SGHRS and CDR2 YFSETQ. V gave up 2 bases and J gave up 5 bases; unmatched junction bases: 11. This chain's CDR3 is CASSLAGDTMGETQYF. The CDR3 nucleotides read TGCGCCAGCAGCTTAGCGGGGGACACGATGGGGGAGACCCAGTACTTC.

In nucleotides, the CDR3 is TGTGCCAGCAGCTGGGTGAAGGACAGGGGGCCTCATGAGCAGTTCTTC. Translation: CASSWVKDRGPHEQFF. The chain couples TRBV5-4 to TRBJ2-1; 11 nucleotides align to TRBD1. The germline V gene encodes CDR1 SGHNT and CDR2 YYREEE (reference sequence). Trimming cost V 3 bases and J 8 bases; bases outside gene matches: 10. The CDR3 is 16 amino acids.

The chain uses TRBV19 and TRBJ1-5; perhaps TRBD1 as D (5 bases). The CDR3 loop spans 20 amino acids. The germline V gene encodes CDR1 LNHDA and CDR2 SQIVND (reference sequence). V was trimmed by 3 bases and J by 2 bases, leaving 26 bases between them. CDR3: CASSINRGGSGDLGNQPQHF. The CDR3 DNA reads as TGTGCCAGTAGTATCAATCGGGGCGGCTCGGGAGATTTGGGCAATCAGCCCCAGCATTTT. Variable domain in full (rest from reference TRBV19 and TRBJ1-5): DGGITQSPKYLFRKEGQNVTLSCEQNLNHDAMYWYRQDPGQGLRLIYYSQIVNDFQKGDIAEGYSVSREKKESFPLTVTSAQKNPTAFYLCASSINRGGSGDLGNQPQHFGDGTRLSIL.